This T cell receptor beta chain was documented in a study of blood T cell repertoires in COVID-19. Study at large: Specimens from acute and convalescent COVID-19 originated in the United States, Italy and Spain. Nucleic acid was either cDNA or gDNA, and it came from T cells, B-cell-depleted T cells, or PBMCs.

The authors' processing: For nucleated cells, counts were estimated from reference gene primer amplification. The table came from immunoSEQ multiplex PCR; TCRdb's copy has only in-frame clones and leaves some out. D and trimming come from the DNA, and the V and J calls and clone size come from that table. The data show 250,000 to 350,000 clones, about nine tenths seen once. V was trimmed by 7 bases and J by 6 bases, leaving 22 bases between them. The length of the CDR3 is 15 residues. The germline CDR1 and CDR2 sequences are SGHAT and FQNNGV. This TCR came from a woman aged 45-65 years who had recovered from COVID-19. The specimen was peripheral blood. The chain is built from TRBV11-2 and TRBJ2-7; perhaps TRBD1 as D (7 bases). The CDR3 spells CASTAGQLLQLEQYF. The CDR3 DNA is TGTGCCAGCACCGCGGGACAGCTGCTACAGCTCGAGCAGTACTTC.